One sample yielded the 21 T cell receptor beta chains listed below, sequenced in a study of T cell responses to AZD1222 COVID-19 vaccine. Using immunoSEQ multiplex PCR, the repertoire was profiled, and TCRdb retains in-frame clones only, with some absent. Among some 83,000 clones listed, about 82% were seen once. Sample: peripheral blood, taken on day 0 of AZD1222 vaccination. These receptors all come from an adult in good health.

A few counts support this clone. The J gene is TRBJ1-4, the V gene TRBV9; D is ambiguous. V was trimmed by 0 bases and J by 6 bases, leaving 12 bases between them. This CDR3 contains 15 residues. From germline, CDR1 is SGDLS and CDR2 YYNGEE. The CDR3 here is CASSVDGQDYEKLFF. The CDR3, as DNA: TGTGCCAGCAGCGTAGACGGGCAGGATTATGAAAAACTGTTTTTT.

V usage is TRBV7-2 and J usage is TRBJ2-1; D remains ambiguous. The length of the CDR3 is 14 residues. Trimming pared 0 bases from V and 6 bases from J, leaving 9 bases between. Germline loops: CDR1 SGHTA, CDR2 FQGNSA. CDR3 bases: TGTGCCAGCAGCTTAGCGGGCCTGGGCAATGAGCAGTTCTTC. It codes for CASSLAGLGNEQFF.

The chain combines TRBV5-4 with TRBJ1-1; TRBD1 might be the D (6 bases). The V end lost 0 bases, the J end lost 1 base, and 10 bases lay between the germline ends. The CDR3 covers 15 residues. Germline V CDR1 and CDR2: SGHNT, YYREEE (reference sequence). The CDR3 spells CASSLAARGNTEAFF. DNA for the CDR3: TGTGCCAGCAGCTTGGCGGCCAGGGGGAACACTGAAGCTTTCTTT.

As DNA, the CDR3 is TGTGCCAGTAGTATAGCAGTCCACTCTGGAAACACCATATATTTT. Encoded protein: CASSIAVHSGNTIYF. V is TRBV19 and J is TRBJ1-3; D remains unclear. Germline V gene data show CDR1 as LNHDA and CDR2 as SQIVND (reference sequence). Trimming removed 1 base from V and 0 bases from J, with 7 bases in between. This CDR3 is 15 amino acids long.

This chain connects TRBV7-2 to TRBJ2-7, with TRBD2 identical over 13 bases. V shed 4 bases, J shed 6 bases, and the junction held 9 bases outside the gene matches. Germline loops: CDR1 SGHTA, CDR2 FQGNSA. The CDR3 length is 16 residues. This CDR3 reads CASSSKTGLAGVEQYF. The CDR3 region has the DNA TGTGCCAGCAGCTCAAAGACAGGACTAGCGGGAGTCGAGCAGTACTTC.

This clone was observed a few times. The chain is built from TRBV5-1 and TRBJ1-2; 11 positions agree with TRBD1. Losses at the gene ends were 7 bases for V and 6 bases for J; bases not matched to a gene: 14. Germline V gene data show CDR1 as SGHRS and CDR2 as YFSETQ. This CDR3 has 16 residues. The CDR3 DNA is TGCGCCAGCGAGACTGGACAGGGGGCTGTTATTGATGGCTACACCTTC. Translating it yields CASETGQGAVIDGYTF.

The rearrangement uses TRBV30 and TRBJ2-5; weak D call: TRBD1 (5 bases). V was trimmed by 0 bases and J by 3 bases, leaving 8 bases between them. Per germline, CDR1 GTSNPN and CDR2 SVGIG (reference sequence). The CDR3 has 13 amino acids. The CDR3 sequence: CAWSVQAEETQYF. The CDR3 DNA sequence: TGTGCCTGGAGTGTACAGGCGGAAGAGACCCAGTACTTC. The full variable domain, rest sourced from reference TRBV30 and TRBJ2-5, is SQTIHQWPATLVQPVGSPLSLECTVEGTSNPNLYWYRQAAGRGLQLLFYSVGIGQISSEVPQNLSASRPQDRQFILSSKKLLLSDSGFYLCAWSVQAEETQYFGPGTRLLVL.

The chain recombines TRBV11-3 with TRBJ2-7; possibly TRBD1 or TRBD2 for D (5 bases each). Between the trimmed V and J ends, which lost 4 bases and 0 bases, there was a span of 13 bases. This CDR3 spans 15 amino acids. CDR1 and CDR2 from the germline V gene are SGHNT and YENEEA. This CDR3 reads CASSSGPSSSYEQYF. CDR3 nucleotides: TGTGCCAGCAGCTCGGGACCGTCGAGCTCCTACGAGCAGTACTTC.

V gene TRBV29-1 combines with J gene TRBJ2-1; the D gene could be TRBD1 or TRBD2 (5 bases each). Trimming shortened V by 6 bases and J by 10 bases, and 25 bases separated the two germline ends. CDR1 is SQVTM, CDR2 ANQGSEA, per germline. The CDR3 runs to 15 residues. The CDR3 region has the DNA TGCAGCGTCGCCTCCGGGACCCCCCGAGGTTGGGAGCAGTTCTTC. Translated: CSVASGTPRGWEQFF.

The V call is TRBV3-1 (or the pseudogene TRBV3-2), the J call TRBJ1-2; 7 bases fit TRBD1. The germline gives CDR1 LGHDT, CDR2 YNNKEL (reference sequence). The junction had 10 bases not matched to a gene; V was cut back by 7 bases and J by 5 bases. The CDR3 runs to 14 residues. For the CDR3, the DNA is TGTGCCAGCACCAACTGGGGGGACAGTTATGGCTACACCTTC. Protein sequence: CASTNWGDSYGYTF.

J is TRBJ2-1 and V is TRBV4-3; D may be TRBD1 (6 bases). Germline loops: CDR1 LGHNA, CDR2 YSLEER. V lost 0 bases and J lost 12, with 15 bases in between. The CDR3 is 14 residues long. The DNA for the CDR3 is TGCGCCAGCAGCCAAGAGGGAACCGGGACACCGCAGTTCTTC. Amino acids: CASSQEGTGTPQFF.

This rearrangement joins TRBV28 to TRBJ2-2, with TRBD2 identical over 7 bases. The CDR3 extends over 15 amino acids. CDR1 is MDHEN and CDR2 is SYDVKM in the germline V gene. Trimming removed 3 bases from V and 5 bases from J; junction bases left unmatched: 6. The CDR3, as DNA: TGTGCCAGCAGTTTGGCGGGAGAGAGTACCGGGGAGCTGTTTTTT. This translates into CASSLAGESTGELFF.

The chain has TRBV28 and TRBJ1-1; D is possibly TRBD1 (5 bases). Between the trimmed V and J ends, which lost 7 bases and 4 bases, there was a span of 22 bases. The CDR3 consists of 16 residues. Per germline, CDR1 MDHEN and CDR2 SYDVKM. The chain's CDR3 is CASNMQGSRKGTEAFF. The CDR3 coding sequence is TGTGCCAGCAACATGCAGGGCTCGCGTAAGGGCACTGAAGCTTTCTTT.

V is TRBV2 and J is TRBJ2-3; 9 bases are a match to TRBD1. Germline V gene sequence: CDR1 SNHLY, CDR2 FYNNEI. The CDR3 length is 14 residues. The V and J ends lost 5 bases and 6 bases, in that order; junction bases with no gene match: 6. The chain's CDR3 is CASSLGQGLDTQYF. CDR3 DNA sequence: TGTGCCAGCAGTTTGGGACAGGGTCTCGATACGCAGTATTTT.

This sequence joins TRBV15 and TRBJ2-7; TRBD1 matches 8 bases. The length of the CDR3 is 15 residues. Per the germline V gene, CDR1 is LNHNV and CDR2 is YYDKDF (reference sequence). After removal of 0 bases from V and 4 bases from J, the junction contained 5 bases not matched to a gene. CDR3 residues: CATSRERTGRYEQYF. The CDR3 coding sequence is TGTGCCACCAGCAGAGAGAGGACAGGGCGGTACGAGCAGTACTTC.

The genes are TRBV18 and TRBJ1-3; tentatively, D is TRBD1 (5 bases). Germline V lookup: CDR1 KGHSH, CDR2 LQKENI. Trimming removed 3 bases from V and 0 bases from J, with 12 bases in between. The CDR3 consists of 16 residues. CDR3 protein: CASSPGPQGSGNTIYF. CDR3 DNA sequence: TGTGCCAGCTCACCCGGACCGCAGGGCTCTGGAAACACCATATATTTT. Together with reference TRBV18 and TRBJ1-3, the CDR3 gives the full variable domain: NAGVMQNPRHLVRRRGQEARLRCSPMKGHSHVYWYRQLPEEGLKFMVYLQKENIIDESGMPKERFSAEFPKEGPSILRIQQVVRGDSAAYFCASSPGPQGSGNTIYFGEGSWLTVV.

The chain is built from TRBV7-6 and TRBJ2-7, with D perhaps matching TRBD1 or TRBD2 (6 bases each). Trimming shortened V by 4 bases and J by 4 bases, and 17 bases separated the two germline ends. Germline loops: CDR1 SGHVS, CDR2 FNYEAQ. This CDR3 spans 15 amino acids. CDR3 coding DNA: TGTGCCAGCAGCTGGCGTGGAGGGGGGCAGTACGAGCAGTACTTC. This codes for CASSWRGGGQYEQYF.

The genes are TRBV4-3 and TRBJ1-4; D possibly corresponds to TRBD1 (5 bases). Germline CDR1 reads LGHNA; CDR2 reads YSLEER. The CDR3 is made up of 15 amino acids. The V end was cut by 1 base, the J end by 6 bases, with 12 bases between. The CDR3 sequence: CASSQGEGLDEKLFF. CDR3 sequence (DNA): TGCGCCAGCAGCCAAGGCGAGGGACTGGATGAAAAACTGTTTTTT.

This clone was seen more than once but under ten times. The chain has TRBV12-3 or TRBV12-4 and TRBJ1-2; 7 positions agree with TRBD1. The CDR3 totals 13 residues. After removal of 6 bases from V and 3 bases from J, the junction contained 4 bases not matched to a gene. CDR3 in amino acids: CASSIGGYYGYTF. Here the CDR3 DNA reads TGTGCCAGCAGCATAGGGGGCTACTATGGCTACACCTTC.

The chain joins TRBV3-1 (or the pseudogene TRBV3-2) to TRBJ1-5; 7 bases align to TRBD1. The J segment lost 7 bases and the V segment lost 4 bases, leaving 4 bases of the junction unmatched. The CDR3 runs 13 residues. Germline loops: CDR1 LGHDT, CDR2 YNNKEL (reference sequence). CDR3 DNA: TGTGCCAGCAGCCCTACAGGGGTACAGCCCCAGCATTTT. This sequence encodes CASSPTGVQPQHF.

This sequence joins TRBV2 and TRBJ2-1, with D possibly being TRBD2 (6 bases). V lost 2 bases and J 5 bases, leaving 16 bases between the germline ends. Looked up from germline, CDR1 is SNHLY and CDR2 is FYNNEI. The CDR3 covers 16 residues. This chain's CDR3 is CASSELGMAGHNEQFF. The CDR3 region has the DNA TGTGCCAGCAGTGAATTGGGCATGGCGGGGCACAATGAGCAGTTCTTC.